This record covers a single T cell receptor (beta chain). The target antigen is unknown. Time point indicated: week 11, during vaccination. A single vaccine dose contained 300 ug of mutant IDH1 20-mer peptide, and topical imiquimod was used with it. The entry originates in a study of a mutant IDH1 vaccine in newly diagnosed glioma. Study information: Scheduled for weeks 1, 3, 5, 7, 11, 15, 19 and 23, eight vaccinations were given to patients. Findings and limits, study-wide: Vaccine-induced immune responses were detected in approximately 92% of patients.

The protocol was immunoSEQ multiplex PCR, while the TCRdb copy is restricted to in-frame clones and leaves out a portion. The sample shows around 40,000 clones, roughly 84% of them seen only once. The V end lost 0 bases, the J end lost 0 bases, and 8 bases lay between the germline ends. CDR1 and CDR2 (germline): SGHTA, FQGTGA. CDR3 length equals 16 residues. The V gene is TRBV7-3, the J gene TRBJ2-2; D call uncertain. The material sequenced was PBMCs, taken from a glioma patient whose treatment included an IDH1 peptide vaccine. This TCR was recovered from a man aged 40-50 years with glioma. CDR3 loop: CASSLTGRSNTGELFF. The CDR3 coding sequence is TGTGCCAGCAGCTTAACGGGCAGGTCGAACACCGGGGAGCTGTTTTTT.